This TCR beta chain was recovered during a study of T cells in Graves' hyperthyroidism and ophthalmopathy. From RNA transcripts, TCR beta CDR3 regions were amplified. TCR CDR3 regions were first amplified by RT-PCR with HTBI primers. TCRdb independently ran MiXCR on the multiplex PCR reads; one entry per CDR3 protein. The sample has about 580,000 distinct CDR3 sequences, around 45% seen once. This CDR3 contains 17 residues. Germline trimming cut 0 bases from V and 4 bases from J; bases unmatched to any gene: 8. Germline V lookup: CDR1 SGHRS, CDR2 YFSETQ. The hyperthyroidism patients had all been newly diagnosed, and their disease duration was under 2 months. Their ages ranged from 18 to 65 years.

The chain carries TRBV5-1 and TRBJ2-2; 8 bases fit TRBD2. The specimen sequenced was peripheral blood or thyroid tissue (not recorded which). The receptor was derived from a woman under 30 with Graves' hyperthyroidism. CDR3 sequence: CASSLARVGGATGELFF. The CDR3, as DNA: TGCGCCAGCAGCTTGGCCCGGGTCGGGGGGGCCACCGGGGAGCTGTTTTTT.